Sequencing of this T cell receptor (beta chain) was carried out in a study of blood T cells in healthy people across ages. This clonotype was observed a handful of times. Its specificity is unknown. The authors ran a second PCR of roughly 6 to 12 cycles using a sample-barcoded 5' primer and a J-beta primer mix. TCRdb re-analysed the 5' RACE reads in MiXCR, keeping a single row per CDR3 protein. The sample carries fewer than 800,000 distinct CDR3 sequences, under 25% recorded once. Donors were systemically healthy Caucasian individuals from Russia aged roughly 6 to 90 years. Findings and caveats of the study: Per million T cells, TCR beta diversity dropped roughly linearly as age increased.

The receptor's source is a man aged 70 or older in good health. Sequenced input: blood.

CDR3 nucleotides: TGTGCCAGCAGCTCACCGGGACAGGTGGATGAGCAGTTCTTC. Translated: CASSSPGQVDEQFF. J is TRBJ2-5 and V is TRBV7-9; TRBD1 agrees at 8 bases. The DNA end is more similar to TRBJ2-1, so the J call may be wrong. The CDR3 spans 14 residues. CDR1 SEHNR and CDR2 FQNEAQ come from the germline V gene (reference sequence).